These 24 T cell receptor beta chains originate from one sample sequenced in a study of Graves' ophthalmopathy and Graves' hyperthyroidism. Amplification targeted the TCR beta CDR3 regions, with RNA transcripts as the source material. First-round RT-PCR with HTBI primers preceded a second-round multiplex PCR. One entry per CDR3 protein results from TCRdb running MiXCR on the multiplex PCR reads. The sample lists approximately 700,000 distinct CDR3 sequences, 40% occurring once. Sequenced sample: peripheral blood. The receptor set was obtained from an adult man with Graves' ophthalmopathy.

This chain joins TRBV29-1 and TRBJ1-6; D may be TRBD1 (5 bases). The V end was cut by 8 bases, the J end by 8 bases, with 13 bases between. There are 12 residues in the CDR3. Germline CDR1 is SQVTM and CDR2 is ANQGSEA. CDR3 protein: CSWGERDSPLHF. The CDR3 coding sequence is TGCAGCTGGGGGGAGCGGGATTCACCCCTCCACTTT.

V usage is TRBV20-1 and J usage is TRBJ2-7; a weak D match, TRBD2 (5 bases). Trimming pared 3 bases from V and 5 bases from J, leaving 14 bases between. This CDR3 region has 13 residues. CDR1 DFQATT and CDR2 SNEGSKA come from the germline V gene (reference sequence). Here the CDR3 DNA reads TGCAGTGCTAGCACGGGATTACTCAACGAGCAGTACTTC. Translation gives CSASTGLLNEQYF.

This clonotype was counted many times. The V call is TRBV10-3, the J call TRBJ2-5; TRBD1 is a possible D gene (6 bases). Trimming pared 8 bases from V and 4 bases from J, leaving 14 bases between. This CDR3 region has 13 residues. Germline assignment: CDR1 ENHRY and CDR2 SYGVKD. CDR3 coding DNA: TGTGCCATCCGGCAGGGGATCCGAGAGACCCAGTACTTC. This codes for CAIRQGIRETQYF.

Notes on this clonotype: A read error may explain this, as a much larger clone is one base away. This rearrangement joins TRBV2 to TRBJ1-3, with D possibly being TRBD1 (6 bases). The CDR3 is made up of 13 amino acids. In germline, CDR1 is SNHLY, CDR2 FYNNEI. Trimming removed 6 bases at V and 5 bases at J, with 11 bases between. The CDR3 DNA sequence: TGTGCCAGCAGCACAGGGACTAGAAACACCATATATTTT. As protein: CASSTGTRNTIYF.

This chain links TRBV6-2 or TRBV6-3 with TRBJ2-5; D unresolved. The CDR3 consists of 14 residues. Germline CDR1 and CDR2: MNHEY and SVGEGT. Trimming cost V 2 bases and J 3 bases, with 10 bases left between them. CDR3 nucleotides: TGTGCCAGCAGTTACCCGGTCACAGAAGAGACCCAGTACTTC. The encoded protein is CASSYPVTEETQYF.

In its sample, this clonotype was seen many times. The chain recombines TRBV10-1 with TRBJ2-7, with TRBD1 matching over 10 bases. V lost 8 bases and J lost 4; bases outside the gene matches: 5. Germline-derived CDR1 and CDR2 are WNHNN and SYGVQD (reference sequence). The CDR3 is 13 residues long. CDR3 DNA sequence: TGCGCCAGCGCCCAGGGACAGGGGTACGAGCAGTACTTC. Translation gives CASAQGQGYEQYF.

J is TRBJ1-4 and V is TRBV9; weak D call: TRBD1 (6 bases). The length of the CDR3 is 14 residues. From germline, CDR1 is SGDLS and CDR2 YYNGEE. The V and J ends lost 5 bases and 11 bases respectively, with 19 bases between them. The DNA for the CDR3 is TGTGCCAGCAGTTTATCGGGGGCTGGTCTGAAACTGTTTTTT. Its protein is CASSLSGAGLKLFF.

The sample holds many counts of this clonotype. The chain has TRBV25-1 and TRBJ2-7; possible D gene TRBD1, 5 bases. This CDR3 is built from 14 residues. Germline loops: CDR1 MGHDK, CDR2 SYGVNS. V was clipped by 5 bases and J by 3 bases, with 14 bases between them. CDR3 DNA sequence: TGTGCCAGCAGTCCAGACAGTTGGAACTACGAGCAGTACTTC. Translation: CASSPDSWNYEQYF.

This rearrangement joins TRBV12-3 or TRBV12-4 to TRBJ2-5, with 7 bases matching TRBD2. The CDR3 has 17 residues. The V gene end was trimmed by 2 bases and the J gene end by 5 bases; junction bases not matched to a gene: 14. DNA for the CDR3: TGTGCCAGCAGTTTATCGGGGCCAGGCGCCGGGAGGGAGACCCAGTACTTC. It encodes CASSLSGPGAGRETQYF.

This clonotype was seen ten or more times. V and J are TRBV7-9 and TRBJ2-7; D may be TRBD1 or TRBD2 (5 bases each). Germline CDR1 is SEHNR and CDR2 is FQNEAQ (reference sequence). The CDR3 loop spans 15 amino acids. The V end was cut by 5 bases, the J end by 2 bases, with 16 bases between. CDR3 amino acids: CASSRNRGETYEQYF. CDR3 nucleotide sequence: TGTGCCAGCAGCCGAAACAGAGGGGAAACCTACGAGCAGTACTTC.

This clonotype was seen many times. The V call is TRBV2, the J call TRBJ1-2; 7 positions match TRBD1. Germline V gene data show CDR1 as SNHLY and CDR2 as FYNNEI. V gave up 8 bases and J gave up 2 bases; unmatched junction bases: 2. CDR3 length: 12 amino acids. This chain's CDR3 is CASWDSNYGYTF. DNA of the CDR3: TGTGCCAGCTGGGACAGCAACTATGGCTACACCTTC.

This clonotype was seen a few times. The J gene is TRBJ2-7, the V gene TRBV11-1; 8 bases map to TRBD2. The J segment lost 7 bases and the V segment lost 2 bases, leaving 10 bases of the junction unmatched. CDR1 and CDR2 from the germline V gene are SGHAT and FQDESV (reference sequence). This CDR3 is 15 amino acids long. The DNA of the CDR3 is TGTGCCAGCAGCTTACGGGCAGCGGGAGTCTGGGAGCAGTACTTC. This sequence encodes CASSLRAAGVWEQYF.

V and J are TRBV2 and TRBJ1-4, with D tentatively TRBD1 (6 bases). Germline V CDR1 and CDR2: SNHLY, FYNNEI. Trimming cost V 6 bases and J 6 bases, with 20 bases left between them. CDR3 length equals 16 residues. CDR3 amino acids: CASRKRQDRRHEKLFF. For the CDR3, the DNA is TGTGCCAGCAGAAAGAGACAGGACCGACGGCATGAAAAACTGTTTTTT.

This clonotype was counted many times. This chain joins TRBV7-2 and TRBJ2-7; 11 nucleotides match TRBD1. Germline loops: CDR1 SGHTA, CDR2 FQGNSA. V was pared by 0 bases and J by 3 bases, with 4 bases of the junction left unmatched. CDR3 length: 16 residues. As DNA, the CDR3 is TGTGCCAGCAGCTTAGCGTTTGGGACAGGGGGCTACGAGCAGTACTTC. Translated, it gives CASSLAFGTGGYEQYF.

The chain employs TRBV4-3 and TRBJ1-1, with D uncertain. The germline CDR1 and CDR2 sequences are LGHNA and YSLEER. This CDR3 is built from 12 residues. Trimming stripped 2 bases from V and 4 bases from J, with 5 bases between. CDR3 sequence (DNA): TGCGCCAGCAGCCAATTAGGCACTGAAGCTTTCTTT. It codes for CASSQLGTEAFF.

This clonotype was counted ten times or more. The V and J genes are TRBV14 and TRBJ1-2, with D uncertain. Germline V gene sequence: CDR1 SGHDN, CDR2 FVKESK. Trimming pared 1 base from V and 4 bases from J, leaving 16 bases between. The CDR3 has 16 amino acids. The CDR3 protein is CASSQVGGRLTYGYTF. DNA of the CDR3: TGTGCCAGCAGCCAAGTAGGCGGCAGGCTAACCTATGGCTACACCTTC.

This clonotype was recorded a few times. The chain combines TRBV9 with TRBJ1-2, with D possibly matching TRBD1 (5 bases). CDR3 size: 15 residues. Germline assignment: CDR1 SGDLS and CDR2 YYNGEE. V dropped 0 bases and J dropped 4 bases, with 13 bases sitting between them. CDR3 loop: CASSVDGALGYGYTF. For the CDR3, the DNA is TGTGCCAGCAGCGTAGATGGGGCTTTGGGCTATGGCTACACCTTC.

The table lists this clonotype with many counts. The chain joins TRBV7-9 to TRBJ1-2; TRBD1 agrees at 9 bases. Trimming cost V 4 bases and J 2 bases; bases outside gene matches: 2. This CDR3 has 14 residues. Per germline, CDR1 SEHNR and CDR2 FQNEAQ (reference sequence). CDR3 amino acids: CASSSGTGNYGYTF. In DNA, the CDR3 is TGTGCCAGCAGCTCCGGGACAGGGAACTATGGCTACACCTTC.

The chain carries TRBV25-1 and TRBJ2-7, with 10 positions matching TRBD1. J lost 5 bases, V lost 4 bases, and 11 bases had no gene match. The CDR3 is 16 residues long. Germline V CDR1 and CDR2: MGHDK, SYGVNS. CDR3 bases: TGTGCCAGCAGTGGGGCTAGGACAGGGGGATCCCACGAGCAGTACTTC. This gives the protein CASSGARTGGSHEQYF.

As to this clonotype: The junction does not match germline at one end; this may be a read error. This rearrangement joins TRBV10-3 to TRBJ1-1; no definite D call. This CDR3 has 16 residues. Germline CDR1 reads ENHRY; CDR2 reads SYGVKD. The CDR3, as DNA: TGTGCCAGCAGTTACAACCTGCGGAGGTCCCCCACTGAAGCTTTCTTT. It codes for CASSYNLRRSPTEAFF.

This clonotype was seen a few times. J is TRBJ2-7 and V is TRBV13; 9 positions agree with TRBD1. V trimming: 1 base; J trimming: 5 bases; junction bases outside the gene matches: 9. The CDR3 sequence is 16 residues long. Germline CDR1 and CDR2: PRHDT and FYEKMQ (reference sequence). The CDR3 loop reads CASSLVYGTGSHEQYF. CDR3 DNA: TGTGCCAGCAGCTTAGTTTACGGGACAGGGTCTCACGAGCAGTACTTC.

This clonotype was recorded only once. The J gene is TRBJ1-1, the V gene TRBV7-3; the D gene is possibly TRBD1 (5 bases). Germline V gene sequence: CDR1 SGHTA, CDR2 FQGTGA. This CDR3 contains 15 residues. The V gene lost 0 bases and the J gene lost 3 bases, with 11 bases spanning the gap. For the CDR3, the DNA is TGTGCCAGCAGCTTAACCAAGGGGAGGGACACTGAAGCTTTCTTT. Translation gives CASSLTKGRDTEAFF.

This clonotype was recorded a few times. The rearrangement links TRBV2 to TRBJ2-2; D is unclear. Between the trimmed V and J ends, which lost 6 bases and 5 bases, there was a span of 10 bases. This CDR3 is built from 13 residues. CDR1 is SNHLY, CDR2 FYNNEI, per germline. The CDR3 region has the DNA TGTGCCAGCAGATGGAGAGAGACCGGGGAGCTGTTTTTT. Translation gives CASRWRETGELFF.

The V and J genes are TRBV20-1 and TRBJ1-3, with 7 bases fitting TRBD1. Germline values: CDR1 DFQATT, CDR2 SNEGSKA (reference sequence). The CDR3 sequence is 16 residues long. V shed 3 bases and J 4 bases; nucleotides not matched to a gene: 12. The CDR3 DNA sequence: TGCAGTGCTAGGGCCCTTCTAGACAGGGCCGGAAACACCATATATTTT. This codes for CSARALLDRAGNTIYF.